Listed below are T cell receptor beta chains from one sample, sequenced in a study of neurological immune-mediated disorders. In TCRdb, the 5' RACE reads were re-called with MiXCR into one record per CDR3 protein. The sample has about 55,000 distinct CDR3 sequences, approximately 3.9% seen once; the top ten hold approximately 1.6%. Sequenced: PBMCs. The origin of the receptors is a young man with multiple sclerosis. Both conserved end residues are part of each CDR3. D genes are given only for firm matches. The size of a clone is reported for some rows only, either as once, few or many, or as a class for expanded clones.

>TRBJ1-1|-|-|TRBV14
TGTGCCAGCAGCCAAGTGGGGGCGGCCACAGAAGCTTTCTTT
CASSQVGAATEAFF
>TRBJ2-5|-|many|TRBV12-3/TRBV12-4
TGTGCCAGCAGTCAACCAGGGTTGTGGGAGACCCAGTACTTC
CASSQPGLWETQYF
>TRBJ2-7|-|many|TRBV29-1
TGCAGCGTAGGGGGTACCTACGAGCAGTACTTC
CSVGGTYEQYF
>TRBJ2-2|-|many|TRBV3-1
TGTGCCAGCAGCTCCAGGGTTACGAACACCGGGGAGCTGTTTTTT
CASSSRVTNTGELFF
>TRBJ2-2|TRBD1|many|TRBV7-6
TGTGCCAGCAGCGCCCGACAGGGGCCCGGGGAGCTGTTTTTT
CASSARQGPGELFF
>TRBJ2-3|TRBD2|many|TRBV7-7
TGTGCTAGCAGCCCCCTAGCGGGAGGGACAGATACGCAGTATTTT
CASSPLAGGTDTQYF
>TRBJ2-7|-|many|TRBV5-6
TGTGCCAGCAGCTTGTTTTACGAGCAGTACTTC
CASSLFYEQYF
>TRBJ2-3|TRBD2|many|TRBV12-3/TRBV12-4
TGTGCCAGCAGACTAGCGGGGAGCACAGATACGCAGTATTTT
CASRLAGSTDTQYF
>TRBJ2-1|TRBD1|many|TRBV28
TGTGCCAGCAGTTTCAACCTCGGGACAGGGGACCCCAATGAGCAGTTCTTC
CASSFNLGTGDPNEQFF
>TRBJ1-5|TRBD1|-|TRBV4-2
TGTGCCAGCAGCCAAGATTCGGCAGGGGGCGGAACACAGCAGCCCCAGCATTTT
CASSQDSAGGGTQQPQHF
>TRBJ1-5|-|many|TRBV5-1
TGCGCCAGCAGCCCTTGGGTAGGGAAGAATCAGCCCCAGCATTTT
CASSPWVGKNQPQHF
>TRBJ1-2|TRBD1|many|TRBV29-1
TGCAGCGTTGAATGGTGGGACAGGGGAAGCTACACCTTC
CSVEWWDRGSYTF
>TRBJ2-1|-|many|TRBV25-1
TGTGCCAGCTCCATCGGGCATGAGCAGTTCTTC
CASSIGHEQFF
>TRBJ1-1|-|many|TRBV27
TGTGCCAGCGGCCAAACCCGCGGATTCATGAACACTGAAGCTTTCTTT
CASGQTRGFMNTEAFF
>TRBJ2-7|-|many|TRBV20-1
TGCAGTGCCGAAAGCTCCTACGAGCAGTACTTC
CSAESSYEQYF
>TRBJ2-7|-|few|TRBV20-1
TGCAGTGCTCGGCGACCCGATCGGGTCGAGCAGTACTTC
CSARRPDRVEQYF
>TRBJ2-7|TRBD2|many|TRBV20-1
TGCAGTGCCAGGACTAGCGGGGGTACCTACGAGCAGTACTTC
CSARTSGGTYEQYF
>TRBJ1-2|-|many|TRBV20-1
TGCAGTGTAGCCCCGGTAGTCGATGGCTACACCTTC
CSVAPVVDGYTF
>TRBJ1-1|TRBD1|many|TRBV20-1
TGCAGTGCTGGTGGGGACAGGGGCTCTGCTTTCTTT
CSAGGDRGSAFF
>TRBJ1-1|-|many|TRBV6-6
TGTGCCAGCAGTTACGGTCAGATGAACACTGAAGCTTTCTTT
CASSYGQMNTEAFF
>TRBJ1-3|TRBD1|many|TRBV4-1
TGCGCCAGCAGCCGGGACAGCTTGGGAAACACCATATATTTT
CASSRDSLGNTIYF
>TRBJ1-1|-|many|TRBV12-3/TRBV12-4
TGTGCCAGCAGTCCGATAGGGGGGAACACTGAAGCTTTCTTT
CASSPIGGNTEAFF
>TRBJ2-7|-|many|TRBV5-1
TGCGCCAGCAGCTGGAACACCGACGACGAGCAGTACTTC
CASSWNTDDEQYF
>TRBJ2-3|TRBD1|many|TRBV5-1
TGCGCCAGCAGCTTGACAGGGGATAACACAGATACGCAGTATTTT
CASSLTGDNTDTQYF
>TRBJ2-4|-|many|TRBV10-3
TGTGCCATCAGTGAGTCTGCAGGGTTAGCCAAAAACATTCAGTACTTC
CAISESAGLAKNIQYF
>TRBJ2-1|TRBD2|many|TRBV4-1
TGCGCCAGCAGCCAAGCTTCTCCGGGACTAGGCTACTACAATGAGCAGTTCTTC
CASSQASPGLGYYNEQFF
>TRBJ1-5|-|many|TRBV5-1
TGCGAGGAGGACAATCAGCCCCAGCATTTT
CEEDNQPQHF
>TRBJ2-3|-|many|TRBV5-8
TGTGCCAGCAGCTCCGGACGGATTAGCACAGATACGCAGTATTTT
CASSSGRISTDTQYF